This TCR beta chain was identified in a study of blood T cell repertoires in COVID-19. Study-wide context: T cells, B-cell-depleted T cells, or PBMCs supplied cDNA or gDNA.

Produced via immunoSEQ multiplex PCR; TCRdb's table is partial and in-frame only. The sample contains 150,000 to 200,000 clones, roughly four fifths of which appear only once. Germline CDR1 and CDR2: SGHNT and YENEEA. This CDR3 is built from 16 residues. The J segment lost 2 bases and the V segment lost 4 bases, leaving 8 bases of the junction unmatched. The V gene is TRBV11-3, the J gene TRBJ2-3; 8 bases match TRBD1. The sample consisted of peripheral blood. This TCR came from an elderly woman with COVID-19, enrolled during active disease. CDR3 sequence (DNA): TGTGCCAGCAGCTGGAGGGCAGGGGGCCCCACAGATACGCAGTATTTT. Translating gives CASSWRAGGPTDTQYF.